The 12 T cell receptor beta chains below come from one sample, sequenced in a study of tumor and adjacent non-tumor tissue in lung cancer (dated by TCRdb to 2016 to 2019). Bulk unsorted tissue served as the source for RNA extraction, and RNA quality was assessed using a NanoDrop ND-1000 and an Agilent 2100. Library construction relied on multiplex PCR. The reads were generated on an Illumina HiSeq 2500. Following protocols modified from ARM-PCR, the researchers constructed TCRbeta libraries through three rounds of nested PCR with primers (Table S4). TCRdb took the public reads, trimmed them with fastp at Q25, ran MiXCR for clone calling and kept in-frame beta chains. Rows merge per CDR3 protein into single entries with the most common DNA and genes. The sample table lists about 90,000 distinct CDR3 sequences, around 65% of them with a count of one. The ten largest clones add up to approximately 15% of the sample.

Source material: lung tumor tissue. The source is a man aged 65 to 79 with non-small cell lung cancer.

Note on this clonotype: One end of the junction is discordant with germline, which a read error may explain. The chain recombines TRBV29-1 with TRBJ2-2; weak D call: TRBD2 (5 bases). In germline, CDR1 is SQVTM, CDR2 ANQGSEA. CDR3 length: 13 amino acids. The CDR3 sequence: CNVDVKNIGELSF. CDR3 DNA: TGCAACGTTGATGTGAAGAACATCGGGGAGCTGTCTTTT.

This clonotype was counted at least ten times. The chain couples TRBV6-5 to TRBJ1-6, with D perhaps matching TRBD1 (5 bases). V gave up 6 bases and J gave up 8 bases, with 11 bases separating them. The CDR3 loop spans 13 amino acids. Germline CDR1 is MNHEY and CDR2 is SVGAGI. The CDR3 bases are TGTGCCAGCAGATACCAGGGTTATTCACCCCTCCACTTT. Translating gives CASRYQGYSPLHF.

This clonotype was seen at least ten times. This chain links TRBV29-1 with TRBJ2-4; 7 positions agree with TRBD2. Losses at the gene ends were 2 bases for V and 5 bases for J; bases not matched to a gene: 3. Germline V gives CDR1 SQVTM, CDR2 ANQGSEA. This CDR3 is built from 13 residues. The CDR3 sequence is CSVEFAGENIQYF. CDR3 nucleotides: TGCAGCGTTGAATTTGCGGGAGAAAACATTCAGTACTTC.

This clonotype is a singleton in its sample. This may come from a read error, since a much larger clone is one base off. The chain joins TRBV30 to TRBJ2-1; 12 nucleotides line up with TRBD1. V was clipped by 3 bases and J by 8 bases; unmatched bases: 5. The germline V gene encodes CDR1 GTSNPN and CDR2 SVGIG (reference sequence). The CDR3 is 14 amino acids. The CDR3, as DNA: TGTGCCTGGAGACCCGGGACAGGGGGCTATGAGCAGTTCTTC. It yields the protein CAWRPGTGGYEQFF. The whole variable domain, filled in from reference TRBV30 and TRBJ2-1, reads SQTIHQWPATLVQPVGSPLSLECTVEGTSNPNLYWYRQAAGRGLQLLFYSVGIGQISSEVPQNLSASRPQDRQFILSSKKLLLSDSGFYLCAWRPGTGGYEQFFGPGTRLTVL.

This clonotype was observed many times. In DNA, the CDR3 is TGTGCCAGCAGCCACTGGGAATTCCAAGAGACCCAGTACTTC. It translates to CASSHWEFQETQYF. This chain uses TRBV7-9 with TRBJ2-5; no reliable D call. Trimming took off 5 bases at V and 1 base at J, with 11 bases between the two ends. CDR3 length equals 14 residues. The V gene's germline CDR1 is SEHNR and CDR2 FQNEAQ (reference sequence).

Concerning this clonotype: The junction departs from germline at one end; a sequencing error may be responsible. V is TRBV11-2 and J is TRBJ2-7, with 14 positions matching TRBD2. This CDR3 is 17 amino acids long. Germline values: CDR1 SGHAT, CDR2 FQNNGV. CDR3 DNA sequence: TGCGCCAGCAGCTTAAATCCGGGACTAGCGGGAGCTCACGAGCAGTACTTC. This codes for CASSLNPGLAGAHEQYF.

This sequence joins TRBV10-3 and TRBJ1-3, with D hard to call. Trimming stripped 8 bases from V and 2 bases from J, with 22 bases between. The CDR3 has 17 residues. Germline assignment: CDR1 ENHRY and CDR2 SYGVKD. The CDR3 region has the DNA TGTGCCATCTCCGGGGTCACCCTACCCGTTCCTGGAAACACCATATATTTT. This codes for CAISGVTLPVPGNTIYF.

This clonotype has just one count. The rearrangement links TRBV7-8 to TRBJ2-3, with D tentatively TRBD2 (5 bases). The CDR3 consists of 17 residues. CDR1 SGHVS and CDR2 FQNEAQ come from the germline V gene. V lost 7 bases, J lost 1 base, and 21 bases lay in between. The CDR3 DNA is TGTGCCAGCACTGAACGATTCCTGGGAGAAGGCACAGATACGCAGTATTTT. As protein: CASTERFLGEGTDTQYF. The complete variable domain, with remaining parts taken from reference TRBV7-8 and TRBJ2-3, reads GAGVSQSPRYKVAKRGQDVALRCDPISGHVSLFWYQQALGQGPEFLTYFQNEAQLDKSGLPSDRFFAERPEGSVSTLKIQRTQQEDSAVYLCASTERFLGEGTDTQYFGPGTRLTVL.

On this clonotype itself: One base away lies a much larger clone, so this may be a sequencing read error. The chain is built from TRBV7-8 and TRBJ2-1; D is uncertain. This CDR3 is built from 15 residues. Between the trimmed V and J ends, which lost 3 bases and 8 bases, there was a span of 17 bases. Germline-derived CDR1 and CDR2 are SGHVS and FQNEAQ. The DNA of the CDR3 is TGTGCCAGCAGCTTCGAACCTAGACGATGCGATGAGCAGTTCTTC. Its translation is CASSFEPRRCDEQFF.

About this clonotype: With a much larger clone just one base away, this may be a read error. The chain couples TRBV28 to TRBJ2-1; TRBD1 is a possible D gene (6 bases). The CDR3 totals 12 residues. V was clipped by 9 bases and J by 7 bases, with 13 bases between them. From germline, CDR1 is MDHEN and CDR2 SYDVKM. This CDR3 is CARSGRGNEQFF. The CDR3 DNA sequence: TGTGCCAGGAGTGGCAGGGGTAATGAGCAGTTCTTC.

Ten or more counts support this clonotype. The chain recombines TRBV12-3 or TRBV12-4 with TRBJ1-3; D is uncertain. The V gene lost 3 bases and the J gene lost 6 bases, with 12 bases spanning the gap. This CDR3 has 14 residues. DNA for the CDR3: TGTGCCAGCAGTTTCGGTGGAATCGAAAACACCATATATTTT. Its translation: CASSFGGIENTIYF.

As concerns this clonotype: The junction differs from germline at one of its ends, possibly a read error. The V gene is TRBV29-1, the J gene TRBJ2-1; the D gene is possibly TRBD2 (5 bases). This CDR3 is 12 amino acids long. Germline CDR1 and CDR2: SQVTM and ANQGSEA. As DNA, the CDR3 is TGCATCGTTGGTGGCGTGGGAGATGAGCAGTTCTTC. Translated: CIVGGVGDEQFF.